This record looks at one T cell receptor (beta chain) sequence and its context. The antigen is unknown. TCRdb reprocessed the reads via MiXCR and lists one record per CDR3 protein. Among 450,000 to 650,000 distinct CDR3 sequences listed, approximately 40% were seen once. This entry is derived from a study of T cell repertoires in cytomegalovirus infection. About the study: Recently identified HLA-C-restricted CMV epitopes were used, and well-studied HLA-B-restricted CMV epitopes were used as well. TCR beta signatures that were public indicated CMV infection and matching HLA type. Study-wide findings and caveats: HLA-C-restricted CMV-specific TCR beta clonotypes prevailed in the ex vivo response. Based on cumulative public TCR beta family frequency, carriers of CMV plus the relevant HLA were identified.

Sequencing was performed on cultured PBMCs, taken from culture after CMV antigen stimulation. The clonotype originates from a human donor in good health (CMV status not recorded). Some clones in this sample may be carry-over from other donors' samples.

DNA for the CDR3: TGTGCCAGCAGTTCACGAGGGTTTTCCATCTATCAGCCCCAGCATTTT. This sequence encodes CASSSRGFSIYQPQHF. The genes are TRBV12-3 or TRBV12-4 and TRBJ1-5; D gene uncertain. Trimming shortened V by 4 bases and J by 5 bases, and 18 bases separated the two germline ends. The CDR3 contains 16 residues.